Below are 28 T cell receptor beta chains sequenced from a single sample in a study of blood T cell repertoires in COVID-19. Clones were sequenced by immunoSEQ multiplex PCR, and TCRdb holds only the in-frame ones, with some missing. The data contain tens of thousands of clones, approximately 84% of them singletons. Material for sequencing was peripheral blood. Receptors originate from a human donor in a cohort sampled during active COVID-19.

V usage is TRBV6-1 and J usage is TRBJ1-2, with TRBD1 matching 8 bases. After removal of 1 base from V and 6 bases from J, the junction contained 7 bases not matched to a gene. CDR3 length equals 15 residues. CDR1 and CDR2 (germline): MNHNS, SASEGT. The DNA of the CDR3 is TGTGCCAGCAGTGAAGGTTCAGGGGGCAGAGATGGCTACACCTTC. As protein: CASSEGSGGRDGYTF.

The V and J genes are TRBV5-4 and TRBJ2-7, with D perhaps matching TRBD1 (6 bases). CDR3 size: 14 residues. V dropped 4 bases and J dropped 0 bases, with 11 bases sitting between them. Germline loops: CDR1 SGHNT, CDR2 YYREEE (reference sequence). The CDR3 is CASSQTGSSYEQYF. The DNA of the CDR3 is TGTGCCAGCAGCCAAACAGGGAGCTCCTACGAGCAGTACTTC.

This clone was recorded a few times. The chain couples TRBV5-4 to TRBJ1-6; D not certain. Germline assignment: CDR1 SGHNT and CDR2 YYREEE (reference sequence). CDR3 length equals 14 residues. Trimming pared 5 bases from V and 10 bases from J, leaving 16 bases between. CDR3 loop: CASSLDGVGSPLHF. The DNA of the CDR3 is TGTGCCAGCAGTCTGGACGGGGTAGGATCACCCCTCCACTTT.

This chain uses TRBV18 with TRBJ2-1; 7 positions agree with TRBD1. Per germline, CDR1 KGHSH and CDR2 LQKENI. Unmatched junction bases numbered 10, after V lost 1 base and J lost 7 bases. The CDR3 has 16 residues. CDR3 in DNA: TGTGCCAGCTCACCACTAGGGCAACAGGGGAGAAATGAGCAGTTCTTC. The encoded protein is CASSPLGQQGRNEQFF. Complete variable domain (other parts from reference TRBV18 and TRBJ2-1): NAGVMQNPRHLVRRRGQEARLRCSPMKGHSHVYWYRQLPEEGLKFMVYLQKENIIDESGMPKERFSAEFPKEGPSILRIQQVVRGDSAAYFCASSPLGQQGRNEQFFGPGTRLTVL.

The rearrangement joins TRBV5-4 to TRBJ2-7, with D perhaps matching TRBD1 (6 bases). The length of the CDR3 is 15 residues. V dropped 0 bases and J dropped 1 base, with 11 bases sitting between them. Looked up from germline, CDR1 is SGHNT and CDR2 is YYREEE (reference sequence). In DNA, the CDR3 is TGTGCCAGCAGCTTGGAAGGGGGAAGGTCCTACGAGCAGTACTTC. Residues: CASSLEGGRSYEQYF. Looking up the rest from reference TRBV5-4 and TRBJ2-7 gives the full variable domain: ETGVTQSPTHLIKTRGQQVTLRCSSQSGHNTVSWYQQALGQGPQFIFQYYREEENGRGNFPPRFSGLQFPNYSSELNVNALELDDSALYLCASSLEGGRSYEQYFGPGTRLTVT.

The V and J genes are TRBV7-8 and TRBJ2-3, with 13 bases matching TRBD2. Trimming removed 5 bases from V and 5 bases from J; junction bases left unmatched: 7. There are 16 residues in the CDR3. Germline V gives CDR1 SGHVS, CDR2 FQNEAQ. Written as DNA, the CDR3 is TGTGCCAGCAGCCCCGGGACTAGCGGGGTGAGAGATACGCAGTATTTT. Translated: CASSPGTSGVRDTQYF.

The chain is built from TRBV5-5 and TRBJ1-1; D is possibly TRBD1 (6 bases). CDR3 size: 14 residues. Germline V gives CDR1 SGHKS, CDR2 YYEKEE (reference sequence). Trimming stripped 0 bases from V and 6 bases from J, with 12 bases between. In DNA form, the CDR3 reads TGTGCCAGCAGCTTGGGCCCCAGGGGCCCTGAAGCTTTCTTT. Translation: CASSLGPRGPEAFF.

The chain combines TRBV7-3 with TRBJ1-1, with TRBD1 matching over 9 bases. V lost 8 bases, J lost 3 bases, and 4 bases stayed unmatched. CDR1 SGHTA and CDR2 FQGTGA come from the germline V gene. The CDR3 contains 13 residues. This chain's CDR3 is CASVGTGYTEAFF. The CDR3 DNA reads as TGTGCCAGCGTCGGGACAGGGTACACTGAAGCTTTCTTT.

V gene TRBV19 combines with J gene TRBJ1-3, with D maybe TRBD1 (6 bases). The CDR3 runs to 14 residues. CDR1 and CDR2 from the germline V gene are LNHDA and SQIVND (reference sequence). Written as DNA, the CDR3 is TGTGGAAGTACGGGACAATTCCGCGGAAACACCATATATTTT. This codes for CGSTGQFRGNTIYF.

The chain employs TRBV6-5 and TRBJ2-5, with D maybe TRBD1 (6 bases). In germline, CDR1 is MNHEY, CDR2 SVGAGI. There are 13 residues in the CDR3. V was pared by 5 bases and J by 5 bases, with 12 bases between. The CDR3 DNA follows: TGTGCCAGCAGTCCGCAAGGGGGTGAGACCCAGTACTTC. Amino acid sequence: CASSPQGGETQYF.

The chain uses TRBV5-5 and TRBJ1-3; 7 bases map to TRBD1. V shed 3 bases and J 0 bases; nucleotides not matched to a gene: 3. Germline CDR1 is SGHKS and CDR2 is YYEKEE (reference sequence). The CDR3 is 15 residues long. The CDR3 nucleotides are TGTGCCAGCAGCTGGGGACAGCCCTCTGGAAACACCATATATTTT. Its protein product is CASSWGQPSGNTIYF.

V usage is TRBV20-1 and J usage is TRBJ2-7; D is unresolved. V lost 6 bases and J lost 0, with 3 bases in between. Germline CDR1 reads DFQATT; CDR2 reads SNEGSKA (reference sequence). The CDR3 is 10 amino acids. The CDR3 sequence is CSAGSYEQYF. The DNA for the CDR3 is TGCAGTGCCGGCTCCTACGAGCAGTACTTC.

The gene calls are TRBV2 and TRBJ2-1; the D gene is possibly TRBD2 (6 bases). Germline CDR1 reads SNHLY; CDR2 reads FYNNEI. V lost 7 bases and J 4 bases, leaving 14 bases between the germline ends. The CDR3 totals 14 residues. The CDR3 sequence is CASNPGLGYNEQFF. Written as DNA, the CDR3 is TGTGCCAGCAACCCGGGACTGGGATACAATGAGCAGTTCTTC.

The chain combines TRBV20-1 with TRBJ2-5; D possibly corresponds to TRBD2 (6 bases). CDR1 and CDR2 (germline): DFQATT, SNEGSKA (reference sequence). V lost 3 bases, J lost 7 bases, and 9 bases lay in between. This CDR3 is 11 amino acids long. The CDR3 nucleotides are TGCAGTGCTAGGGACTATGGGACCCAGTACTTC. Its protein is CSARDYGTQYF.

In nucleotides, the CDR3 is TGTGCCAGCAGCGCGGGACAGGGGGGAAGGTACGAGCAGTACTTC. Its translation is CASSAGQGGRYEQYF. The rearrangement uses TRBV9 and TRBJ2-7, with TRBD1 identical over 11 bases. The germline CDR1 and CDR2 sequences are SGDLS and YYNGEE. There are 15 residues in the CDR3. Losses at the gene ends were 3 bases for V and 4 bases for J; bases not matched to a gene: 6.

The CDR3 reads CASSPRGRGYTF. CDR3 in DNA: TGTGCCAGCAGCCCCAGGGGGCGCGGCTACACCTTC. The chain combines TRBV7-9 with TRBJ1-2, with 8 bases matching TRBD1. The CDR3 loop spans 12 amino acids. The germline CDR1 and CDR2 sequences are SEHNR and FQNEAQ (reference sequence). Trimming at V came to 5 bases and at J to 8 bases, leaving 4 bases not matched to a gene.

This rearrangement joins TRBV5-1 to TRBJ2-7; D is ambiguous. The CDR3 has 13 residues. Per germline, CDR1 SGHRS and CDR2 YFSETQ. Trimming pared 3 bases from V and 4 bases from J, leaving 11 bases between. Here the CDR3 reads CASSSGAEYEQYF. CDR3 bases: TGCGCCAGCAGCTCTGGAGCTGAGTACGAGCAGTACTTC.

The chain has TRBV5-1 and TRBJ2-2; 7 bases are shared with TRBD1. CDR1 is SGHRS, CDR2 YFSETQ, per germline. V was clipped by 4 bases and J by 2 bases; unmatched bases: 5. CDR3 size: 15 residues. Written as DNA, the CDR3 is TGCGCCAGCAGCAACCGGGACAGCAACACCGGGGAGCTGTTTTTT. This translates into CASSNRDSNTGELFF.

The V gene is TRBV27, the J gene TRBJ1-2; no firm D call. CDR1 and CDR2 from the germline V gene are MNHEY and SMNVEV (reference sequence). V lost 1 base to trimming and J lost 8 bases, with 11 bases between them. This CDR3 contains 13 residues. The CDR3 DNA reads as TGTGCCAGCAGTTTATGGGCAGGAGGAGGCTACACCTTC. This translates into CASSLWAGGGYTF.

The chain has TRBV2 and TRBJ2-1, with 8 bases lining up with TRBD2. The CDR3 is 17 amino acids. CDR1 and CDR2 (germline): SNHLY, FYNNEI. The V segment lost 3 bases and the J segment 6 bases; nucleotides outside the gene matches: 13. The CDR3 nucleotides read TGTGCCAGCAGTGATATTTGGTTGACGGGGGGGCCCAATGAGCAGTTCTTC. Its protein product is CASSDIWLTGGPNEQFF.

V and J are TRBV2 and TRBJ2-3; 7 bases line up with TRBD1. CDR1 is SNHLY and CDR2 is FYNNEI in the germline V gene. The CDR3 totals 16 residues. V lost 6 bases, J lost 3 bases, and 12 bases stayed unmatched. The CDR3: CASRLGGRGRTDTQYF. The CDR3 DNA sequence: TGTGCCAGCAGATTAGGGGGCAGGGGAAGGACAGATACGCAGTATTTT.

Only a few counts were recorded for this clone. CDR3 protein: CASSVGTGGTGELFF. Written as DNA, the CDR3 is TGTGCCAGCAGCGTAGGGACAGGGGGAACCGGGGAGCTGTTTTTT. The chain combines TRBV9 with TRBJ2-2; 10 bases agree with TRBD1. Germline CDR1 and CDR2: SGDLS and YYNGEE. This CDR3 contains 15 residues. With 0 bases clipped from V and 5 bases from J, the junction kept 1 base outside the gene matches.

The V call is TRBV6-2 or TRBV6-3, the J call TRBJ2-3; D ambiguous. Germline-derived CDR1 and CDR2 are MNHEY and SVGEGT. Trimming stripped 2 bases from V and 6 bases from J, with 3 bases between. This CDR3 region has 11 residues. CDR3 region: CASSYADTQYF. Written as DNA, the CDR3 is TGTGCCAGCAGTTACGCGGATACGCAGTATTTT.

The chain couples TRBV4-1 to TRBJ1-1; D gene ambiguous. V shed 0 bases and J shed 11 bases, with 16 bases lying between them. The CDR3 is made up of 14 amino acids. CDR1 and CDR2 from the germline V gene are MGHRA and YSYEKL. This chain's CDR3 is CASSQDPVKPKAFF. The DNA of the CDR3 is TGCGCCAGCAGCCAAGACCCTGTTAAGCCCAAGGCTTTCTTT.

The chain uses TRBV6-1 and TRBJ1-6; 8 bases align to TRBD1. The CDR3 is 13 amino acids. CDR1 MNHNS and CDR2 SASEGT come from the germline V gene. The V gene end was trimmed by 3 bases and the J gene end by 10 bases; junction bases not matched to a gene: 2. CDR3 in DNA: TGTGCCAGCAGTGACAGGGGGCTATCACCCCTCCACTTT. This gives the protein CASSDRGLSPLHF.

The gene calls are TRBV7-2 and TRBJ2-2; D call uncertain. V dropped 1 base and J dropped 3 bases, with 6 bases sitting between them. Per the germline V gene, CDR1 is SGHTA and CDR2 is FQGNSA. The CDR3 runs 14 residues. The DNA of the CDR3 is TGTGCCAGCAGCTTAGTCCGGGACACCGGGGAGCTGTTTTTT. Protein sequence: CASSLVRDTGELFF.

This clone was recorded a few times. This chain links TRBV5-4 with TRBJ1-1; D ambiguous. CDR1 and CDR2 (germline): SGHNT, YYREEE (reference sequence). V lost 2 bases to trimming and J lost 1 base, with 6 bases between them. The CDR3 spans 13 residues. In nucleotides, the CDR3 is TGTGCCAGCAGCTTTGTAGAGAACACTGAAGCTTTCTTT. This encodes CASSFVENTEAFF. The variable domain in full, completed from reference TRBV5-4 and TRBJ1-1, reads ETGVTQSPTHLIKTRGQQVTLRCSSQSGHNTVSWYQQALGQGPQFIFQYYREEENGRGNFPPRFSGLQFPNYSSELNVNALELDDSALYLCASSFVENTEAFFGQGTRLTVV.

This chain uses TRBV11-2 with TRBJ1-2, with D uncertain. Trimming removed 0 bases at V and 6 bases at J, with 17 bases between. Germline V gene data show CDR1 as SGHAT and CDR2 as FQNNGV. This CDR3 region has 16 residues. The CDR3 protein is CASSLDLGFTADGYTF. In DNA, the CDR3 is TGTGCCAGCAGCTTAGATTTAGGTTTCACAGCTGATGGCTACACCTTC.